Listed here are 15 T cell receptor beta chains from one sample, sequenced in a study of blood T cell repertoires in COVID-19. Generated by immunoSEQ multiplex PCR, the TCRdb table keeps only in-frame clones and is missing some. The table includes fewer than 140,000 clones, 60% to 85% detected once. The specimen sequenced was peripheral blood. The receptors derive from an older man with COVID-19, enrolled during active disease.

This chain connects TRBV5-4 to TRBJ2-7; the match to TRBD1 covers 11 bases. Germline V gene sequence: CDR1 SGHNT, CDR2 YYREEE (reference sequence). V trimming: 5 bases; J trimming: 0 bases; junction bases outside the gene matches: 4. The CDR3 has 15 residues. The CDR3 coding sequence is TGTGCCAGCAGTTTTGGGACAGGGGGCTCCTACGAGCAGTACTTC. Amino acids: CASSFGTGGSYEQYF.

The chain carries TRBV5-1 and TRBJ2-5, with D hard to call. Looked up from germline, CDR1 is SGHRS and CDR2 is YFSETQ. The CDR3 has 14 amino acids. V shed 2 bases and J shed 1 base, with 9 bases lying between them. CDR3 nucleotide sequence: TGCGCCAGCAGCTTTTTTTCAGTCCAAGAGACCCAGTACTTC. Protein product: CASSFFSVQETQYF.

This clone was detected a few times. The chain joins TRBV7-2 to TRBJ1-6; the D is unclear. Trimming left V 4 bases short and J 6 bases short, with 10 bases between. CDR3 length: 14 residues. Looked up from germline, CDR1 is SGHTA and CDR2 is FQGNSA. CDR3 region: CASSSRGSNSPLHF. Written as DNA, the CDR3 is TGTGCCAGCAGCTCGCGAGGGTCTAATTCACCCCTCCACTTT.

The rearrangement links TRBV19 to TRBJ2-7; 10 bases map to TRBD1. The CDR3 loop spans 14 amino acids. With V trimmed by 8 bases and J by 4 bases, 8 bases remained unmatched. Germline loops: CDR1 LNHDA, CDR2 SQIVND (reference sequence). The CDR3 nucleotides are TGTGCCAGTTCTCCGACAGGGGGCTCGTACGAGCAGTACTTC. This encodes CASSPTGGSYEQYF.

V gene TRBV3-1 (or the pseudogene TRBV3-2) combines with J gene TRBJ1-3, with 8 nucleotides matching TRBD1. The CDR3 extends over 16 amino acids. Unmatched junction bases numbered 7, after V lost 2 bases and J lost 4 bases. Germline values: CDR1 LGHDT, CDR2 YNNKEL (reference sequence). CDR3: CASSQWTGRVGNTIYF. CDR3 coding DNA: TGTGCCAGCAGCCAATGGACAGGGAGAGTGGGAAACACCATATATTTT.

This rearrangement joins TRBV28 to TRBJ1-1; no definite D call. V lost 5 bases, J lost 0 bases, and 10 bases lay in between. The CDR3 covers 14 residues. The V gene's germline CDR1 is MDHEN and CDR2 SYDVKM. This CDR3 is CASSVLQLNTEAFF. CDR3 nucleotides: TGTGCCAGCAGTGTATTACAGCTGAACACTGAAGCTTTCTTT.

The rearrangement joins TRBV28 to TRBJ2-1; D uncertain. The germline CDR1 and CDR2 sequences are MDHEN and SYDVKM. The V and J ends lost 3 bases and 8 bases respectively, with 14 bases between them. The length of the CDR3 is 14 residues. The CDR3 nucleotides read TGTGCCAGCAGTTTCCCTCTTTTAGTCGATGAGCAGTTCTTC. Amino acids: CASSFPLLVDEQFF.

This clone was seen just once. V is TRBV19 and J is TRBJ2-4, with 12 bases that match TRBD2. The V gene end was trimmed by 4 bases and the J gene end by 6 bases; junction bases not matched to a gene: 4. This CDR3 region has 15 residues. Germline V gene lookup returns CDR1 LNHDA and CDR2 SQIVND (reference sequence). Here the CDR3 DNA reads TGTGCCAGTAGTAGACTAGCGGGAGTAGGAAACATTCAGTACTTC. Protein product: CASSRLAGVGNIQYF.

In nucleotides, the CDR3 is TGTGCCATCAGGGGGACAGGAACCTACAACTATGGCTACACCTTC. This sequence encodes CAIRGTGTYNYGYTF. The rearrangement uses TRBV10-3 and TRBJ1-2, with 8 bases aligning to TRBD1. The germline V gene encodes CDR1 ENHRY and CDR2 SYGVKD. The V gene end was trimmed by 6 bases and the J gene end by 2 bases; junction bases not matched to a gene: 8. CDR3 length equals 15 residues.

The chain uses TRBV27 and TRBJ1-1, with TRBD1 as a possible D gene (5 bases). CDR1 and CDR2 from the germline V gene are MNHEY and SMNVEV (reference sequence). Trimming left V 3 bases short and J 5 bases short, with 13 bases between. The CDR3 spans 14 residues. DNA for the CDR3: TGTGCCAGCAGTTTCGGGGGAGGGTGGACTGAAGCTTTCTTT. It codes for CASSFGGGWTEAFF.

This chain joins TRBV18 and TRBJ2-1; D may be TRBD2 (6 bases). Trimming shortened V by 5 bases and J by 12 bases, and 26 bases separated the two germline ends. This CDR3 comprises 16 residues. Germline CDR1 and CDR2: KGHSH and LQKENI. CDR3 nucleotides: TGTGCCAGCTCAGCACTCGGGAGAGGATTAGGTGTGGGGCAGTTCTTC. Encoded protein: CASSALGRGLGVGQFF.

The genes are TRBV5-4 and TRBJ2-7, with D perhaps matching TRBD2 (5 bases). Trimming stripped 5 bases from V and 0 bases from J, with 12 bases between. Germline V gene sequence: CDR1 SGHNT, CDR2 YYREEE (reference sequence). This CDR3 is 14 amino acids long. The CDR3 here is CASSGSSTSYEQYF. CDR3 coding DNA: TGTGCCAGCAGTGGGAGCTCTACCTCCTACGAGCAGTACTTC.

This clone was detected only a few times. The genes are TRBV6-5 and TRBJ1-6; the D gene is possibly TRBD1 (6 bases). CDR1 is MNHEY and CDR2 is SVGAGI in the germline V gene. This CDR3 comprises 13 residues. Trimming took off 8 bases at V and 8 bases at J, with 13 bases between the two ends. The DNA for the CDR3 is TGTGCCAGCGGCGAGGGGGTTCATTCACCCCTCCACTTT. Its protein product is CASGEGVHSPLHF.

The rearrangement joins TRBV6-1 to TRBJ2-7, with TRBD2 matching 8 bases. The CDR3 is 17 amino acids. The J segment lost 1 base and the V segment lost 3 bases, leaving 11 bases of the junction unmatched. Per germline, CDR1 MNHNS and CDR2 SASEGT. The CDR3 is CASSEAGGGTGSYEQYF. The CDR3 coding sequence is TGTGCCAGCAGTGAGGCCGGGGGGGGTACTGGGTCCTACGAGCAGTACTTC.

The chain carries TRBV24-1 and TRBJ2-1, with 12 bases aligning to TRBD2. The CDR3 is 17 amino acids. CDR1 KGHDR and CDR2 SFDVKD come from the germline V gene. The V and J ends lost 4 bases and 2 bases, in that order; junction bases with no gene match: 5. CDR3 DNA: TGTGCCACCAGTGACAGGACTAGCGGGACCACCTACAATGAGCAGTTCTTC. Residues: CATSDRTSGTTYNEQFF.